The 16 T cell receptor beta chains below were found in one sample sequenced in a study of cytomegalovirus exposure and HLA in healthy donors. The PCR made use of 60 Vbeta and 13 Jbeta primers. Generated by immunoSEQ multiplex PCR, the TCRdb table keeps only in-frame clones and is missing some. The profile covers 150,000 to 200,000 clones, with around 80% appearing a single time and around 2.1% taken by the ten largest. Source material: PBMCs. The receptors come from a young woman in good health and CMV-seropositive.

Note on this clone: The sample carries other DNA sequences with the same CDR3. The rearrangement uses TRBV5-1 and TRBJ1-1, with D perhaps TRBD1 (5 bases). The CDR3 sequence is 14 residues long. Germline CDR1 and CDR2: SGHRS and YFSETQ. Trimming left V 1 base short and J 1 base short, with 8 bases between. CDR3 in amino acids: CASSLNRGNTEAFF. CDR3 DNA: TGCGCCAGCAGCTTGAATAGGGGGAACACTGAAGCTTTCTTT. The variable domain in full, completed from reference TRBV5-1 and TRBJ1-1, reads KAGVTQTPRYLIKTRGQQVTLSCSPISGHRSVSWYQQTPGQGLQFLFEYFSETQRNKGNFPGRFSGRQFSNSRSEMNVSTLELGDSALYLCASSLNRGNTEAFFGQGTRLTVV.

This clone was counted only a few times. The V gene is TRBV19, the J gene TRBJ2-5; 14 nucleotides agree with TRBD2. CDR1 and CDR2 (germline): LNHDA, SQIVND (reference sequence). Germline trimming cut 2 bases from V and 2 bases from J; bases unmatched to any gene: 7. The CDR3 is 18 residues long. This CDR3 reads CASSIRGLAGGGQETQYF. In DNA, the CDR3 is TGTGCCAGTAGTATAAGAGGACTAGCGGGGGGAGGGCAAGAGACCCAGTACTTC.

The chain couples TRBV28 to TRBJ2-7; D uncertain. The V end was cut by 6 bases, the J end by 1 base, with 16 bases between. Germline V CDR1 and CDR2: MDHEN, SYDVKM. The length of the CDR3 is 15 residues. The CDR3 DNA follows: TGTGCCAGCAGGCCCGGTTTCACTCTTTCCTACGAGCAGTACTTC. It specifies CASRPGFTLSYEQYF.

The V and J genes are TRBV4-3 and TRBJ1-2, with TRBD1 identical over 8 bases. The germline CDR1 and CDR2 sequences are LGHNA and YSLEER. The length of the CDR3 is 15 residues. J gave up 4 bases and V 3 bases, and 7 bases lay outside the gene matches. In DNA form, the CDR3 reads TGCGCCAGCAGCCATCGGACAGGGAGTTCCTATGGCTACACCTTC. Protein: CASSHRTGSSYGYTF.

The chain joins TRBV29-1 to TRBJ2-2, with 9 bases that match TRBD2. V trimming: 7 bases; J trimming: 7 bases; junction bases outside the gene matches: 7. The germline V gene has CDR1 SQVTM and CDR2 ANQGSEA. The CDR3 consists of 13 residues. The CDR3 is CSAGTSRDGELFF. As DNA, the CDR3 is TGCAGCGCCGGGACTAGCAGAGACGGGGAGCTGTTTTTT.

The table lists this clone with a few counts. This chain joins TRBV4-2 and TRBJ2-3; TRBD1 matches 10 bases. Germline-derived CDR1 and CDR2 are LGHNA and YNFKEQ. The CDR3 consists of 16 residues. Losses at the gene ends were 0 bases for V and 3 bases for J; bases not matched to a gene: 3. The CDR3 is CASSQDGTGATDTQYF. The CDR3 DNA reads as TGTGCCAGCAGCCAAGATGGGACAGGGGCAACAGATACGCAGTATTTT.

This sequence joins TRBV7-2 and TRBJ1-1; no definite D call. Trimming stripped 1 base from V and 9 bases from J, with 12 bases between. CDR1 and CDR2 (germline): SGHTA, FQGNSA. The CDR3 is made up of 13 amino acids. CDR3 sequence: CASSLDGVSQAFF. The CDR3 DNA sequence: TGTGCCAGCAGCTTAGACGGGGTTTCCCAAGCTTTCTTT.

The rearrangement joins TRBV29-1 to TRBJ1-1; D gene uncertain. This CDR3 spans 13 amino acids. V lost 8 bases to trimming and J lost 2 bases, with 15 bases between them. Germline CDR1 reads SQVTM; CDR2 reads ANQGSEA. CDR3 region: CSTARKINTEAFF. The CDR3 coding sequence is TGCAGCACCGCGAGGAAAATCAACACTGAAGCTTTCTTT.

About this clone: Other DNA sequences of this sample code for an identical CDR3. J is TRBJ2-3 and V is TRBV30, with D possibly matching TRBD1 (6 bases). V gave up 3 bases and J gave up 2 bases, with 18 bases separating them. This CDR3 has 16 amino acids. The germline gives CDR1 GTSNPN, CDR2 SVGIG (reference sequence). CDR3 bases: TGTGCCTGGAGCCCCGGGGTGCAGGGGTACACAGATACGCAGTATTTT. Translating it yields CAWSPGVQGYTDTQYF.

This clone appeared once. The rearrangement uses TRBV9 and TRBJ2-7; 9 positions match TRBD2. With V trimmed by 0 bases and J by 1 base, 2 bases remained unmatched. The CDR3 covers 15 residues. Germline CDR1 and CDR2: SGDLS and YYNGEE. The CDR3 is CASSVGSGGSYEQYF. The CDR3 DNA sequence: TGTGCCAGCAGCGTAGGTAGCGGGGGATCCTACGAGCAGTACTTC.

The chain has TRBV21-1 and TRBJ1-5. TRBV21-1 is deemed a pseudogene. The CDR3 consists of 17 residues. DNA for the CDR3: TGTGCCAGCAGCAAAGCAGGCAGCCGGGAAGGCAATCAGCCCCAGCATTTT. Its translation is CASSKAGSREGNQPQHF.

As DNA, the CDR3 is TGTGCCAGCAGCGAGAGTGTTGGTAATTCACCCCTCCACTTT. This encodes CASSESVGNSPLHF. The chain uses TRBV6-4 and TRBJ1-6; no reliable D call. In germline, CDR1 is MRHNA, CDR2 SNTAGT. V was cut by 6 bases and J by 6 bases, with 12 bases left in between. There are 14 residues in the CDR3.

The J gene is TRBJ1-1, the V gene TRBV28; the D is unclear. V was cut by 7 bases and J by 7 bases, with 10 bases left in between. Germline lookup yields CDR1 MDHEN and CDR2 SYDVKM. The CDR3 runs to 11 residues. CDR3 bases: TGTGCCAGCACCTCCGCGCTTGAAGCTTTCTTT. As protein: CASTSALEAFF.

This clone came up a few times. The CDR3 protein is CASSLEVGQGTEAFF. The CDR3 DNA reads as TGTGCCAGCAGCTTGGAGGTCGGGCAGGGCACTGAAGCTTTCTTT. This sequence joins TRBV5-6 and TRBJ1-1; possible D gene TRBD1, 5 bases. CDR1 and CDR2 (germline): SGHDT, YYEEEE. The ends were cut back, 0 bases at V and 4 bases at J, with 13 bases in the middle. CDR3 length: 15 amino acids.

The rearrangement uses TRBV9 and TRBJ2-7, with 8 nucleotides matching TRBD2. Per the germline V gene, CDR1 is SGDLS and CDR2 is YYNGEE. V lost 3 bases, J lost 4 bases, and 9 bases stayed unmatched. This CDR3 is 15 amino acids long. The CDR3 loop reads CASSESGGPNYEQYF. The CDR3, as DNA: TGTGCCAGCAGCGAGAGCGGGGGCCCCAATTACGAGCAGTACTTC.

In regard to this clone: Sequence at one end of the junction differs from germline and may be a read error. V is TRBV7-9 and J is TRBJ1-1; TRBD1 matches at 11 bases. The germline CDR1 and CDR2 sequences are SEHNR and FQNEAQ (reference sequence). CDR3 length: 16 residues. The CDR3 loop reads CSSSQTWDRGDTEAFF. The DNA of the CDR3 is TGTTCCAGCAGCCAAACTTGGGACAGGGGGGACACTGAAGCTTTCTTT. Full variable domain (remainder filled in from reference TRBV7-9 and TRBJ1-1): DTGVSQNPRHKITKRGQNVTFRCDPISEHNRLYWYRQTLGQGPEFLTYFQNEAQLEKSRLLSDRFSAERPKGSFSTLEIQRTEQGDSAMYLCSSSQTWDRGDTEAFFGQGTRLTVV.